Given below is one TCR beta chain in context. The antigen is not known. These data are taken from a study of T cell repertoires in cytomegalovirus infection. Study in general: Used in the study were CMV epitopes, some recently identified and HLA-C-restricted, others well-studied and HLA-B-restricted. An indication of both CMV infection and matching HLA type came from public TCR beta signatures.

Germline values: CDR1 DFQATT, CDR2 SNEGSKA (reference sequence). V lost 3 bases and J 0 bases, leaving 14 bases between the germline ends. This CDR3 contains 15 residues. From the reads, TCRdb called clonotypes with MiXCR, one entry per CDR3 protein. The sample has roughly 990,000 distinct CDR3 sequences, around 32% seen once. This rearrangement joins TRBV20-1 to TRBJ1-1, with D unresolved. The specimen comprised cultured CD8+ T cells from PBMCs, sampled from culture after CMV antigen stimulation. The sequence was collected from a human donor in good health (CMV status not recorded). Some clones in this sample may be carry-over from other donors' samples. CDR3 amino acids: CSASPEAAMNTEAFF. The CDR3 DNA sequence: TGCAGTGCTAGCCCGGAAGCGGCTATGAACACTGAAGCTTTCTTT.